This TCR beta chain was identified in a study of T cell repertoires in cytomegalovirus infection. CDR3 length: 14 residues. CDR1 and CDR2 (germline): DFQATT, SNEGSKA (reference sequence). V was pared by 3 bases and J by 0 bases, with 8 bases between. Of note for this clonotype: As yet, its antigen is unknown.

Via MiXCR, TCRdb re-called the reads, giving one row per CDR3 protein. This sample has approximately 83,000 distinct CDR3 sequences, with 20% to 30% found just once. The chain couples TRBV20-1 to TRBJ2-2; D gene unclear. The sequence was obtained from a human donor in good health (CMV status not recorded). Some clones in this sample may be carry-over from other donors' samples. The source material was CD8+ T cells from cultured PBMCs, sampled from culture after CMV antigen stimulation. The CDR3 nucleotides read TGCAGTGCTAGTAAGTCAACGAACACCGGGGAGCTGTTTTTT. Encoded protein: CSASKSTNTGELFF.